This T cell receptor (beta chain) was documented in a study of cytomegalovirus exposure and HLA in healthy donors. About the research overall: Earlier sequencing of some 170 million T cells yielded around 100 million unique TCR beta sequences. The study's findings and limits: TCR beta V segments were, for the most part, productive about 87% or about 30% of the time in an earlier analysis.

From germline, CDR1 is MNHEY and CDR2 SVGAGI. V dropped 0 bases and J dropped 3 bases, with 12 bases sitting between them. The CDR3 sequence is 15 residues long. PCR involved 60 Vbeta and 13 Jbeta primers. The authors' processing: A later analysis counted 65 million to 90 million unique TCR beta chains, around 11 million shared. Sequencing was performed with immunoSEQ multiplex PCR; in TCRdb, only in-frame clones are kept and a portion is missing. V and J calls and clone size come straight from that table; D and trimming were deduced from the DNA. Of approximately 97,000 clones listed, 79% are singletons. A word on this clone: Antigen specificity is unknown.

The clonotype comes from a male donor in good health and CMV-seropositive. The chain is built from TRBV6-5 and TRBJ2-7; D is perhaps TRBD1 (6 bases). Material for sequencing was PBMCs. CDR3 sequence (DNA): TGTGCCAGCAGTTACTCGATACAGGGTTTCTACGAGCAGTACTTC. Amino acid sequence: CASSYSIQGFYEQYF.